The clone carrying this T cell receptor beta chain was picked up a small number of times. The sample belongs to a study of beta chain features in type 1 diabetes. Since all of the isolated RNA was reverse transcribed, expressed TCRB transcripts were what got sequenced. Libraries were prepared by immunoSEQ multiplex PCR; TCRdb keeps only in-frame clonotypes and omits some of them. The sample lists about 370,000 clones, roughly 16% seen once, with roughly 0.019% in the top ten. Sorting with CD45RO/CCR7/CD25/CD127/CD95/CD27 yielded naive, central memory, regulatory and stem-like memory CD4+ cells. CDR1 is SGHRS, CDR2 YFSETQ, per germline. This CDR3 spans 13 amino acids. The J segment lost 8 bases and the V segment lost 4 bases, leaving 5 bases of the junction unmatched.

This TCR derives from a woman younger than 30 in good health. J is TRBJ2-1 and V is TRBV5-1, with TRBD1 matching 8 bases. Sequences were obtained from naive CD4+ T cells from blood. The CDR3 bases are TGCGCCAGCAGCATTCAGGGGGCAGATGAGCAGTTCTTC. Encoded protein: CASSIQGADEQFF.